The rows below give T cell receptor beta chains drawn from one sample of a study of cytomegalovirus exposure and HLA in healthy donors. Method: immunoSEQ multiplex PCR; TCRdb's copy keeps in-frame clones and lacks some. This sample yields fewer than 150,000 clones, of which roughly two thirds are seen a single time; roughly 14% belongs to the top ten. Sequenced input: PBMCs. All receptors derive from a human donor in good health. Each CDR3 is given with its conserved first and last residue. The order of the fields is J gene, V gene, D gene, clone size, CDR3 DNA, CDR3 protein. A D gene is named only where the DNA matches it firmly. Only some rows state a clone size, as once, few, many or a class for expanded clones.

TRBJ2-3,TRBV28,-,-,TGTGCCAGCAGTTTCGACAGAAGCACAGATACGCAGTATTTT,CASSFDRSTDTQYF
TRBJ2-1,TRBV18,-,-,TGTGCCAGCTCACCTTCCGTCGGCTCCTACAATGAGCAGTTCTTC,CASSPSVGSYNEQFF
TRBJ2-5,TRBV5-6,TRBD2,-,TGTGCCAGCAGCATCGTAGCGGGGGATGGGGAGACCCAGTACTTC,CASSIVAGDGETQYF
TRBJ2-5,TRBV12-5,-,once,TGTGCTAGTGGTTTTCAGGGGACGTACCAAGAGACCCAGTACTTC,CASGFQGTYQETQYF
TRBJ2-7,TRBV7-9,TRBD1,-,TGTGCCAGCAGTGGACAGGGAGCGCACGAGCAGTACTTC,CASSGQGAHEQYF
TRBJ2-5,TRBV5-1,-,-,TGCGCCAGCAGCCTGGGGGCCCAAGAGACCCAGTACTTC,CASSLGAQETQYF
TRBJ2-7,TRBV5-1,-,-,TGCGCCAGCAGCTTCCCGGGACACGAGCCGGACGAGCAGTACTTC,CASSFPGHEPDEQYF
TRBJ1-6,TRBV28,TRBD1,-,TGTGCCAGCATCTCAATAGGACAGGTCCTTTCACCCCTCCACTTT,CASISIGQVLSPLHF
TRBJ2-7,TRBV11-2,-,-,TGTGCCAGCAGCACACACAACGAGCAGTACTTC,CASSTHNEQYF
TRBJ2-1,TRBV9,-,-,TGTGCCAGCAGCGATAGGGGTTACAATGAGCAGTTCTTC,CASSDRGYNEQFF
TRBJ1-1,TRBV5-1,TRBD1,-,TGCGCCAGCAGCCCGGGACAGGGGAGAACTGAAGCTTTCTTT,CASSPGQGRTEAFF
TRBJ2-7,TRBV6-1,-,-,TGTGCCAGCAGTATTACGAGCGAGCAGTACTTC,CASSITSEQYF
TRBJ2-7,TRBV10-3,TRBD2,-,TGTGCCATCAGTGGCCTACTAGCGGCCTCCTACGAGCAGTACTTC,CAISGLLAASYEQYF
TRBJ1-4,TRBV5-1,-,-,TGCGCCAGCAGCTTGGCGGGGGGGAATGAAAAACTGTTTTTT,CASSLAGGNEKLFF
TRBJ1-1,TRBV6-5,-,few,TGTGCCAGCAGTTACTGGCGGGATGGAACTGAAGCTTTCTTT,CASSYWRDGTEAFF
TRBJ2-3,TRBV4-1,TRBD2,-,TGCGCCAGCAGCCAAGGGATAGCGGGAAGCACAGATACGCAGTATTTT,CASSQGIAGSTDTQYF
TRBJ2-5,TRBV18,TRBD2,-,TGTGCCAGCTCACCAGGACTCGGGGGGGAGACCCAGTACTTC,CASSPGLGGETQYF
TRBJ1-3,TRBV2,TRBD1,-,TGTGCCAGCAGTAAGGACAGGGAGGACACCATATATTTT,CASSKDREDTIYF
TRBJ2-7,TRBV5-4,TRBD1,-,TGTGCCAGCAGCTTGGCGGGACAGACCTACGAGCAGTACTTC,CASSLAGQTYEQYF
TRBJ2-7,TRBV5-8,TRBD1,-,TGTGCCAGCAGCTTTCTCCCGGGAACTGGCCGATGGACAGGGTTCTACGAGCAGTACTTC,CASSFLPGTGRWTGFYEQYF
TRBJ1-2,TRBV5-1,TRBD1,-,TGCGCCAGCAGCCCCAGGACAGGGGACAATGGCTACACCTTC,CASSPRTGDNGYTF
TRBJ2-7,TRBV7-3,TRBD2,-,TGTGCCAGGGGACTAGCGGGAGGGGAGCAGTACTTC,CARGLAGGEQYF
TRBJ2-5,TRBV5-6,-,-,TGTGCCAGCAGCCCGATTAGGCAGGGAGAGACCCAGTACTTC,CASSPIRQGETQYF
TRBJ2-1,TRBV29-1,TRBD1,-,TGCAGCGTTGCCCCAGCGGGACAGGGGAGCGATGAGCAGTTCTTC,CSVAPAGQGSDEQFF
TRBJ1-2,TRBV6-6,TRBD1,-,TGTGCCAGCAGTAAGGGACAGAATAACTATGGCTACACCTTC,CASSKGQNNYGYTF
TRBJ2-2,TRBV4-1,TRBD1,-,TGCGCCAGCAGCCACCCGACAGGGAACGGGGAGCTGTTTTTT,CASSHPTGNGELFF
TRBJ1-2,TRBV4-1,-,-,TGCGCCAGCAGCCAAGAGATCTCGGCAGGGTTGGGCTACACCTTC,CASSQEISAGLGYTF